Listed below are T cell receptor beta chains from one sample, sequenced in a study of T cells in Graves' hyperthyroidism and ophthalmopathy. TCRdb itself ran the multiplex PCR reads through MiXCR, one entry per CDR3 protein. The table records about 59,000 distinct CDR3 sequences, roughly 50% of them present only once. Sequencing was performed on blood. The receptor source for this set is a woman aged 55-69 years with Graves' ophthalmopathy. CDR3s include the opening cysteine and the closing phenylalanine or tryptophan. D genes are given only for firm matches. Part of the rows lack a size; the others show once, few, many or a class for expanded clones.

D gene: .
J gene: TRBJ1-5
V gene: TRBV5-1
clone size: .
CDR3 DNA: TGCGCCAGCAGCCCAACAGGGCGGAACGATCAGCCCCAGCATTTT
CDR3 protein: CASSPTGRNDQPQHF

D gene: .
J gene: TRBJ2-7
V gene: TRBV5-1
clone size: .
CDR3 DNA: TGCGCCAGCAGCTCGGCGGGGTTTGGGGCTAACGAGCAGTACTTC
CDR3 protein: CASSSAGFGANEQYF

D gene: .
J gene: TRBJ2-2
V gene: TRBV5-1
clone size: many
CDR3 DNA: TGCGCCAGCAGCCCCCCGATAGGGATCGGGGAGCTGTTTTTT
CDR3 protein: CASSPPIGIGELFF

D gene: .
J gene: TRBJ1-1
V gene: TRBV6-5
clone size: many
CDR3 DNA: TGTGCCAGCAGTTACTCTCGCAGGAGCACTGAAGCTTTCTTT
CDR3 protein: CASSYSRRSTEAFF

D gene: .
J gene: TRBJ2-3
V gene: TRBV12-3/TRBV12-4
clone size: .
CDR3 DNA: TGTGCCAGCAGTTACGGACTTCCCACAGATACGCAGTATTTT
CDR3 protein: CASSYGLPTDTQYF

D gene: TRBD1
J gene: TRBJ2-7
V gene: TRBV20-1
clone size: .
CDR3 DNA: TGCAGTGCTAGAGTTGGGGACAGAGACTACGAGCAGTACTTC
CDR3 protein: CSARVGDRDYEQYF

D gene: .
J gene: TRBJ2-7
V gene: TRBV25-1
clone size: .
CDR3 DNA: TGTGCCAGCAGTGTAGACAGGCCACCCTACGAGCAGTACTTC
CDR3 protein: CASSVDRPPYEQYF

D gene: .
J gene: TRBJ2-7
V gene: TRBV30
clone size: .
CDR3 DNA: TGTGCCTGGTCCTTAGCGGTAAGCGCCTACGAGCAGTACTTC
CDR3 protein: CAWSLAVSAYEQYF

D gene: .
J gene: TRBJ2-1
V gene: TRBV20-1
clone size: .
CDR3 DNA: TGCAGTGCTAGAGGCCTTGGGGGCGGGATTTATGAGCAGTTCTTC
CDR3 protein: CSARGLGGGIYEQFF

D gene: TRBD1
J gene: TRBJ2-1
V gene: TRBV25-1
clone size: medium-sized
CDR3 DNA: TGTGCCAGCAGTGGGACAGGGTTTGGTTCCGATGAGCAGTTCTTC
CDR3 protein: CASSGTGFGSDEQFF

D gene: .
J gene: TRBJ2-7
V gene: TRBV20-1
clone size: .
CDR3 DNA: TGCAGTGCCCCTGGGGGGGCGGGGGATGGATCCTACGAGCAGTACTTC
CDR3 protein: CSAPGGAGDGSYEQYF

D gene: .
J gene: TRBJ2-3
V gene: TRBV12-3/TRBV12-4
clone size: .
CDR3 DNA: TGTGCAAGCAGTTTACAGATCACAGATACGCAGTATTTT
CDR3 protein: CASSLQITDTQYF